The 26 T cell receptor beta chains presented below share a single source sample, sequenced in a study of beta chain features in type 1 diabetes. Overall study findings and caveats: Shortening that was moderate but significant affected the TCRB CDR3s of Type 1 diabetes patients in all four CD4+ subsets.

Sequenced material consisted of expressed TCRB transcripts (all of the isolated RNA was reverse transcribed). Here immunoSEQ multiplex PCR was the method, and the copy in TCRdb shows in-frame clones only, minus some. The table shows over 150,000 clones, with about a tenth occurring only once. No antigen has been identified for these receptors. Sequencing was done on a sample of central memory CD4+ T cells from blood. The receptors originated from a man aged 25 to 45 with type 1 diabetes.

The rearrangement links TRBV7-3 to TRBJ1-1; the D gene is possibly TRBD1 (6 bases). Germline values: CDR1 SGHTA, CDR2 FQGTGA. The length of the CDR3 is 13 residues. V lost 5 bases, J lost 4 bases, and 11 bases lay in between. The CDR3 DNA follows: TGTGCCAGCAGCGCAACAGGGACCACTGAAGCTTTCTTT. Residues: CASSATGTTEAFF.

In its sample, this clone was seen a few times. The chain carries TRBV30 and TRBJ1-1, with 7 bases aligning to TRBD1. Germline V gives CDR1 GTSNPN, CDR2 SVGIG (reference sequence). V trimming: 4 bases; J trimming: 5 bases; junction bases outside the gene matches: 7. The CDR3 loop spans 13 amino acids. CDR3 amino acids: CAWTGTARTEAFF. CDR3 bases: TGTGCCTGGACGGGGACAGCCAGGACTGAAGCTTTCTTT.

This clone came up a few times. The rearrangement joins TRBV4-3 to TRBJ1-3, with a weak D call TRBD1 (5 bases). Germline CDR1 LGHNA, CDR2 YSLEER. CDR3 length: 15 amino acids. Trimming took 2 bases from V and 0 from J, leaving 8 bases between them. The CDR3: CASSQYTGSGNTIYF. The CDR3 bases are TGCGCCAGCAGCCAATATACAGGCTCTGGAAACACCATATATTTT.

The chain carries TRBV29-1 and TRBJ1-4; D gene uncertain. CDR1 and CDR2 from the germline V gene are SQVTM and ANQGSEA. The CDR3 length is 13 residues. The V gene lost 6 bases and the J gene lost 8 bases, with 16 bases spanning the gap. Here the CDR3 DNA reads TGCAGCGTCAAGGCCGGGTTCGGGGAAAAACTGTTTTTT. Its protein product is CSVKAGFGEKLFF.

The CDR3 loop reads CASSQESGGGNQPQHF. The CDR3 DNA reads as TGTGCCAGCAGCCAAGAGAGCGGTGGCGGCAATCAGCCCCAGCATTTT. This rearrangement joins TRBV4-2 to TRBJ1-5; D remains ambiguous. With 0 bases removed from V and 2 bases from J, the gap between germline ends came to 11 bases. The CDR3 is 16 amino acids. Germline CDR1 LGHNA, CDR2 YNFKEQ.

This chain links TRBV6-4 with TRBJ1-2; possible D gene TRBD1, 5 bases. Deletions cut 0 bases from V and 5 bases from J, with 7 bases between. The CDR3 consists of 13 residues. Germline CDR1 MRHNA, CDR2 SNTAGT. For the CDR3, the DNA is TGTGCCAGCAGTGACTCCCAGGGATATGGCTACACCTTC. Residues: CASSDSQGYGYTF.

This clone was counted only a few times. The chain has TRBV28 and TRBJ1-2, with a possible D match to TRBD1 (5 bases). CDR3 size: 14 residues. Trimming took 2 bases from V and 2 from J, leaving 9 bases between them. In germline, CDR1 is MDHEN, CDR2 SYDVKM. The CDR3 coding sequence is TGTGCCAGCAGTTTAGCGGGGGGGAACTATGGCTACACCTTC. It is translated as CASSLAGGNYGYTF.

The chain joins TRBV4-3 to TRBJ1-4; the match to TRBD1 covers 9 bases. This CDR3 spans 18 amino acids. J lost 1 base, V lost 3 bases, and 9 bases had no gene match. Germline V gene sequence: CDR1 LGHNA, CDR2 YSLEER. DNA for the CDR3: TGCGCCAGCAGCCACGGGACAGGGTTTAGTCGAACTAATGAAAAACTGTTTTTT. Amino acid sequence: CASSHGTGFSRTNEKLFF.

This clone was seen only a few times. For the CDR3, the DNA is TGTGCCAGCAGTCTGACTCCGGTTTCCGGCGAGCAGTACTTC. Protein: CASSLTPVSGEQYF. The chain employs TRBV6-5 and TRBJ2-7; no definite D call. This CDR3 spans 14 amino acids. Per germline, CDR1 MNHEY and CDR2 SVGAGI. Trimming cost V 5 bases and J 6 bases, with 17 bases left between them.

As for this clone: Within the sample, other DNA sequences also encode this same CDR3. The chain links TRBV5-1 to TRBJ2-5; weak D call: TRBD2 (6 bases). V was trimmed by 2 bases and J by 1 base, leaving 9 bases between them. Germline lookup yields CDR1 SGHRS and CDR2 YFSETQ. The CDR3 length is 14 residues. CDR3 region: CASSFLGGQETQYF. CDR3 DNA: TGCGCCAGCAGCTTCCTCGGGGGCCAAGAGACCCAGTACTTC.

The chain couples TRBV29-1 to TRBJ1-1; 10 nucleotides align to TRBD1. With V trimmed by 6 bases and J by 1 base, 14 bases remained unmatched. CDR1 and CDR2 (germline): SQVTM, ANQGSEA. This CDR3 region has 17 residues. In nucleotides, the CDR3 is TGCAGCGTCGAATGGGCCCGACAGGGGGCGAGGAACACTGAAGCTTTCTTT. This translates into CSVEWARQGARNTEAFF.

CDR3 in amino acids: CASSSQVATGDEQYF. In nucleotides, the CDR3 is TGTGCCAGCAGTTCACAGGTCGCGACGGGGGATGAGCAGTACTTC. The chain is built from TRBV2 and TRBJ2-7, with D possibly matching TRBD2 (6 bases). This CDR3 is 15 amino acids long. Germline lookup yields CDR1 SNHLY and CDR2 FYNNEI. Trimming stripped 5 bases from V and 7 bases from J, with 21 bases between.

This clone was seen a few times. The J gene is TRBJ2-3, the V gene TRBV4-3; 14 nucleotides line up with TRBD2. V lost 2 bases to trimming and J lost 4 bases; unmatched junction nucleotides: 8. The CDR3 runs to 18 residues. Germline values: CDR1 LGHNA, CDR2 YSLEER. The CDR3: CASSQQPGTSGRADTQYF. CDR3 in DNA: TGCGCCAGCAGCCAACAACCTGGGACTAGCGGGAGAGCAGATACGCAGTATTTT.

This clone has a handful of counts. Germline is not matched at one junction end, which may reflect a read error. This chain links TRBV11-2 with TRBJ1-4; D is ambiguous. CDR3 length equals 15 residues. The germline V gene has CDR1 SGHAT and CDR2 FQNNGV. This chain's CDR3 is CASSLAFEANEKLFF. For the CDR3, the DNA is TGTGCCAGCAGTTTAGCGTTTGAGGCTAATGAAAAACTGTTTTTT.

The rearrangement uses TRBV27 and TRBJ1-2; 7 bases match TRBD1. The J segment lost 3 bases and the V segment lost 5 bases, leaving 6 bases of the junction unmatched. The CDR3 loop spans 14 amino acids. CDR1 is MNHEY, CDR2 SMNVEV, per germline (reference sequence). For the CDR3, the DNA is TGTGCCAGCAGTCTCCAGGGACAGTACTATGGCTACACCTTC. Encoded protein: CASSLQGQYYGYTF.

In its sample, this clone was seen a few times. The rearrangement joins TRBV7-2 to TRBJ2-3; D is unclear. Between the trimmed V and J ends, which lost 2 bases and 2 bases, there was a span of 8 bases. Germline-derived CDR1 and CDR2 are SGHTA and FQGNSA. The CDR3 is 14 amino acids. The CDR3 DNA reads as TGTGCCAGCAGCTTATCGACATACACAGATACGCAGTATTTT. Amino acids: CASSLSTYTDTQYF. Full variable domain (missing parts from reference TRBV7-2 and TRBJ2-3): GAGVSQSPSNKVTEKGKDVELRCDPISGHTALYWYRQSLGQGLEFLIYFQGNSAPDKSGLPSDRFSAERTGGSVSTLTIQRTQQEDSAVYLCASSLSTYTDTQYFGPGTRLTVL.

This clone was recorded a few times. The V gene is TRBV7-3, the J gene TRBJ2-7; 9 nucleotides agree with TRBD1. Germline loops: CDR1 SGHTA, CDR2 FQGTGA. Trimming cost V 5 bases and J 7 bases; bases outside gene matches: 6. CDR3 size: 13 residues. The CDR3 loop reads CASSQGQGREQYF. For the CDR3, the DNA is TGTGCCAGCAGCCAAGGACAGGGGCGAGAGCAGTACTTC.

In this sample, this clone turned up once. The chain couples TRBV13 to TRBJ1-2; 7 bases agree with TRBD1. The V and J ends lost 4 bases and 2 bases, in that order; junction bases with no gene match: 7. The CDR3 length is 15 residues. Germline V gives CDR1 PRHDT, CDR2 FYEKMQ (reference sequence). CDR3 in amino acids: CASSSWGTENYGYTF. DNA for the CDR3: TGTGCCAGCAGCTCCTGGGGGACAGAAAACTATGGCTACACCTTC.

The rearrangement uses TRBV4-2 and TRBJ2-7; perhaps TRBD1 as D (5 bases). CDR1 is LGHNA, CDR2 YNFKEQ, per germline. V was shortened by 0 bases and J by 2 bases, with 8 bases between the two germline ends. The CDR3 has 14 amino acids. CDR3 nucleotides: TGTGCCAGCAGCCAAGATACAGGAACCTACGAGCAGTACTTC. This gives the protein CASSQDTGTYEQYF.

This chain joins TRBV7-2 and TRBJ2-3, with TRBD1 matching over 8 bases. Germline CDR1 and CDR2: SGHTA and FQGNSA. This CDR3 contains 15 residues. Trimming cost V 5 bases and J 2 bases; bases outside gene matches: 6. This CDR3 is CASSPRTGITDTQYF. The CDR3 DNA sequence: TGTGCCAGCAGCCCGAGGACAGGGATCACAGATACGCAGTATTTT.

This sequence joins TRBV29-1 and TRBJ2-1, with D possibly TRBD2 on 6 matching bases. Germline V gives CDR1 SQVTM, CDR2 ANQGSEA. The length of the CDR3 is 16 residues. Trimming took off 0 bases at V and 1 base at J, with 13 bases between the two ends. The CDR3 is CSVEDRRGGSYNEQFF. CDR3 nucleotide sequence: TGCAGCGTTGAAGATCGGCGGGGCGGGTCCTACAATGAGCAGTTCTTC.

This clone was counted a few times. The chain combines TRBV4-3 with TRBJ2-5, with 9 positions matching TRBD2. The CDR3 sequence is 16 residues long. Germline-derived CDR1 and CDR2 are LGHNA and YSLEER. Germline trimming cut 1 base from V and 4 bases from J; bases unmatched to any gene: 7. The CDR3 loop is CASSQGRAGGGETQYF. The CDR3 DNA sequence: TGCGCCAGCAGCCAAGGCCGAGCGGGAGGCGGAGAGACCCAGTACTTC.

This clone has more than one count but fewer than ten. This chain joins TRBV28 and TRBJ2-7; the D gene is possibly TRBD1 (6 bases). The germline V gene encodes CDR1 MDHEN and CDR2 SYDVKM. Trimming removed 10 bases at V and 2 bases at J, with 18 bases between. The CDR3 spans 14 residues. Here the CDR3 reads CATSLPQGTYEQYF. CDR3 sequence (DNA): TGTGCCACCTCGCTACCCCAGGGGACCTACGAGCAGTACTTC.

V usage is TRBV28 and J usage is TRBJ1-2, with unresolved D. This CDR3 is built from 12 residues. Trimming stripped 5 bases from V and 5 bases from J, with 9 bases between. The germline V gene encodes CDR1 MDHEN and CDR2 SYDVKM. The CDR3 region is CASSTVGYGYTF. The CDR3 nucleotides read TGTGCCAGCAGTACGGTCGGGTATGGCTACACCTTC.

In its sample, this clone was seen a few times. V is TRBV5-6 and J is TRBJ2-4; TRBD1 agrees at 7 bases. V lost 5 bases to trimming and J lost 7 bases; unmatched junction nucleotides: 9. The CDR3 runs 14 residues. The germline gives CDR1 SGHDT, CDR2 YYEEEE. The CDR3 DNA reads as TGTGCCAGCAGTTCTGCAGGGGGAAGTAACATTCAGTACTTC. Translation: CASSSAGGSNIQYF.

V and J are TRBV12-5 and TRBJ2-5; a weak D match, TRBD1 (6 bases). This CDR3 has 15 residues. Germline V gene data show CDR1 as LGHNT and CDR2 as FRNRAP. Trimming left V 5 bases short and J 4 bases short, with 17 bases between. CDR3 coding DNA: TGTGCTAGTGGTCCACAGGGAAGGCGCGGAGAGACCCAGTACTTC. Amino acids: CASGPQGRRGETQYF.